These T cell receptor beta chains were read from a single sample in a study of metastatic and nonmetastatic thyroid tumors. TCRdb re-clonotyped the PCR reads through MiXCR. In the table there are about 11,000 clones, 9.5% to 15% of which are singletons. Sequencing was carried out using blood. These receptors were taken from a female donor with papillary thyroid cancer or a benign thyroid nodule (not recorded which). Some clones in this sample may be carry-over from other donors' samples. The CDR3 runs from the conserved cysteine through the conserved F or W.

v_gene	j_gene	CDR3aa
TRBV4-2	TRBJ2-2	CASSPYRGRAGELFF
TRBV16	TRBJ2-7	CASSPWDGMSGEQYF
TRBV9	TRBJ1-2	CASIEGTGEGYGYTF
TRBV5-1	TRBJ2-5	CASSLLNGETQYF
TRBV5-1	TRBJ2-3	CASSSGRGDTQYF
TRBV20-1	TRBJ2-1	CSAGEREDNYNEQFF
TRBV9	TRBJ2-7	CASRKSEDWAYEQYF
TRBV2	TRBJ1-2	CASSGVRGANGYTF
TRBV11-2	TRBJ1-3	CASSLDRSSGNTIYF
TRBV6-1	TRBJ1-1	CASSLRTVNTEAFF
TRBV6-1	TRBJ2-3	CASSFRLDTQYF
TRBV4-1	TRBJ2-1	CASSHSLAGASDEQFF
TRBV20-1	TRBJ1-2	CSARDSRQGPANYGYTF
TRBV28	TRBJ2-7	CASAGTIYEQYF
TRBV20-1	TRBJ2-7	CSAQRGLGTYEQYF
TRBV11-1	TRBJ2-3	CASGRGTDTQYF
TRBV7-6	TRBJ2-2	CASSPVGAYITKNTGELFF
TRBV13	TRBJ2-2	CASSLGDTANTGELFF
TRBV2	TRBJ2-7	CASSEQGTSYEQYF
TRBV6-1	TRBJ2-7	CASSGTGGPYEQYF
TRBV9	TRBJ2-1	CASSVVQGGDEQFF
TRBV19	TRBJ1-2	CASSTPGAGGYTF
TRBV25-1	TRBJ2-1	CASSGLAGNYNEQFF
TRBV7-9	TRBJ1-2	CASSLGTAANYGYTF
TRBV9	TRBJ1-3	CASSGGLHSGNTIYF
TRBV28	TRBJ1-1	CASSFPPPNRESTEAFF
TRBV12-3/TRBV12-4	TRBJ2-2	CASRKGQNTGELFF
TRBV5-1	TRBJ1-1	CASSATGGAVGTEAFF
TRBV12-3/TRBV12-4	TRBJ2-7	CASRFDRGLYEQYF
TRBV7-6	TRBJ2-1	CASTRSSQNNEQFF
TRBV7-9	TRBJ1-1	CASSSAQVNTEAFF
TRBV2	TRBJ2-7	CASLLAVIYEQYF
TRBV6-2/TRBV6-3	TRBJ1-1	CASSYYSYSSDRGAFF
TRBV10-3	TRBJ1-5	CAISAGMSNQPQHF
TRBV19	TRBJ2-2	CASSIGVRVSGELFF
TRBV4-1	TRBJ2-1	CASSQVGTSTSAYNEQFF
TRBV11-2	TRBJ1-1	CASSQEVWGTEAFF
TRBV10-2	TRBJ2-1	CASTQSEGAYNEQFF